These 24 T cell receptor beta chains were sequenced from one sample in a study of OX40 agonist ivuxolimab in advanced cancers. Method: immunoSEQ multiplex PCR; TCRdb's copy keeps in-frame clones and lacks some. The sample lists about 62,000 clones, 85% seen once, with 4% in the top ten. Sample: CD4+ or CD8+ T cells sorted from blood, taken in a trial of the OX40 agonist ivuxolimab. The origin of the receptors is an adult with an advanced solid tumor such as melanoma, head and neck, liver or kidney cancer.

The J gene is TRBJ2-7, the V gene TRBV15; D call uncertain. This CDR3 is built from 14 residues. Looked up from germline, CDR1 is LNHNV and CDR2 is YYDKDF (reference sequence). Trimming cost V 4 bases and J 0 bases, with 10 bases left between them. DNA of the CDR3: TGTGCCACCAGCATCCAGCAAGACTCCTACGAGCAGTACTTC. The encoded protein is CATSIQQDSYEQYF.

The CDR3 region has the DNA TGTGCCAGCAGTGAAGGGACAGGGGTCGAGACCCAGTACTTC. This gives the protein CASSEGTGVETQYF. This sequence joins TRBV6-1 and TRBJ2-5, with 9 bases matching TRBD1. This CDR3 contains 14 residues. Germline lookup yields CDR1 MNHNS and CDR2 SASEGT. The junction had 2 bases not matched to a gene; V was cut back by 1 base and J by 5 bases.

J is TRBJ2-1 and V is TRBV9, with a tentative D call TRBD2 (6 bases). The CDR3 totals 15 residues. The V end was cut by 2 bases, the J end by 2 bases, with 11 bases between. The germline gives CDR1 SGDLS, CDR2 YYNGEE. CDR3 coding DNA: TGTGCCAGCAGCGTCGGCCGCGGGACCTACAATGAGCAGTTCTTC. Its translation is CASSVGRGTYNEQFF.

The chain recombines TRBV28 with TRBJ2-7; 9 bases match TRBD2. The V gene end was trimmed by 3 bases and the J gene end by 0 bases; junction bases not matched to a gene: 6. The CDR3 is made up of 16 amino acids. Germline lookup yields CDR1 MDHEN and CDR2 SYDVKM. The CDR3 sequence is CASSFSPSGNSYEQYF. As DNA, the CDR3 is TGTGCCAGCAGTTTTTCGCCTAGCGGGAACTCCTACGAGCAGTACTTC.

The chain recombines TRBV10-3 with TRBJ2-5, with TRBD2 matching over 16 bases. The CDR3 covers 17 residues. The J segment lost 2 bases and the V segment lost 2 bases, leaving 2 bases of the junction unmatched. Germline loops: CDR1 ENHRY, CDR2 SYGVKD. In DNA, the CDR3 is TGTGCCATCAGTGAGGGGACTAGCGGGAGGGCTCAAGAGACCCAGTACTTC. Amino acids: CAISEGTSGRAQETQYF.

This clone appeared once. V usage is TRBV7-3 and J usage is TRBJ2-6; TRBD1 matches at 7 bases. V was clipped by 5 bases and J by 0 bases; unmatched bases: 7. The length of the CDR3 is 17 residues. CDR1 is SGHTA, CDR2 FQGTGA, per germline. CDR3 region: CASSPRDSLSGANVLTF. The CDR3 DNA reads TGTGCCAGCAGCCCACGGGACAGCCTCTCTGGGGCCAACGTCCTGACTTTC.

The chain uses TRBV13 and TRBJ2-3; TRBD1 or TRBD2 may be the D gene (5 bases each). CDR1 and CDR2 from the germline V gene are PRHDT and FYEKMQ (reference sequence). The CDR3 is made up of 15 amino acids. V was cut by 5 bases and J by 2 bases, with 14 bases left in between. The CDR3 nucleotides are TGTGCCAGCAGCACGAGGGGCGGGCACACAGATACGCAGTATTTT. Protein product: CASSTRGGHTDTQYF.

The CDR3: CASSRHSGNNTGELFF. DNA for the CDR3: TGTGCCAGCAGCAGACATAGCGGGAACAACACCGGGGAGCTGTTTTTT. The chain uses TRBV21-1 and TRBJ2-2; the table's D call TRBD2 went unverified against the DNA. TRBV21-1 is designated a pseudogene. The CDR3 totals 16 residues.

Written as DNA, the CDR3 is TGTGCCAGCAGTAAGGTAGGGATAAATTCACCCCTCCACTTT. Amino acids: CASSKVGINSPLHF. The chain links TRBV13 to TRBJ1-6; D unclear. Germline V CDR1 and CDR2: PRHDT, FYEKMQ (reference sequence). The CDR3 extends over 14 amino acids. Trimming took 6 bases from V and 7 from J, leaving 13 bases between them.

This clone has a handful of counts. The V and J genes are TRBV27 and TRBJ2-4, with D maybe TRBD1 (6 bases). CDR3 length: 16 amino acids. Germline CDR1 is MNHEY and CDR2 is SMNVEV (reference sequence). V was pared by 5 bases and J by 3 bases, with 17 bases between. The CDR3 here is CASSDAGESGKNIQYF. The CDR3 bases are TGTGCCAGCAGTGACGCAGGGGAGAGTGGCAAAAACATTCAGTACTTC.

This rearrangement joins TRBV27 to TRBJ1-2, with D possibly TRBD1 on 6 matching bases. V gave up 4 bases and J gave up 4 bases, with 10 bases separating them. CDR1 is MNHEY, CDR2 SMNVEV, per germline (reference sequence). The CDR3 contains 13 residues. DNA of the CDR3: TGTGCCAGCAGTTCCCGGGACACCTATGGCTACACCTTC. This translates into CASSSRDTYGYTF.

V is TRBV14 and J is TRBJ2-5, with D possibly TRBD1 on 6 matching bases. The ends were cut back, 4 bases at V and 1 base at J, with 16 bases in the middle. The CDR3 spans 16 residues. Germline V gives CDR1 SGHDN, CDR2 FVKESK. CDR3 in DNA: TGTGCCAGCAGCCCATTGGGGGCAGGTAGCCAAGAGACCCAGTACTTC. Protein: CASSPLGAGSQETQYF.

The chain links TRBV6-1 to TRBJ2-3; the match to TRBD2 covers 7 bases. Per the germline V gene, CDR1 is MNHNS and CDR2 is SASEGT. V lost 0 bases to trimming and J lost 7 bases; unmatched junction nucleotides: 4. This CDR3 contains 14 residues. The CDR3 DNA follows: TGTGCCAGCAGTGAAGCGGGAGGGCGACATACGCAGTATTTT. This translates into CASSEAGGRHTQYF.

V usage is TRBV5-5 and J usage is TRBJ1-6; weak D call: TRBD1 (5 bases). Trimming shortened V by 7 bases and J by 9 bases, and 20 bases separated the two germline ends. There are 15 residues in the CDR3. Germline lookup yields CDR1 SGHKS and CDR2 YYEKEE (reference sequence). CDR3 in DNA: TGTGCCAGCGCCTCGGGGGACCACTTAGGTTCACCCCTCCACTTT. This encodes CASASGDHLGSPLHF.

This clone has just one count. V gene TRBV5-6 combines with J gene TRBJ2-1; 9 positions match TRBD2. Trimming took 1 base from V and 2 from J; bases not matched to a gene: 4. Germline V gene data show CDR1 as SGHDT and CDR2 as YYEEEE. This CDR3 region has 16 residues. In nucleotides, the CDR3 is TGTGCCAGCAGCTTGCGCGGGAGGGCCGCCTACAATGAGCAGTTCTTC. It translates to CASSLRGRAAYNEQFF.

V and J are TRBV5-4 and TRBJ2-2; 10 bases align to TRBD2. V was pared by 0 bases and J by 4 bases, with 3 bases of the junction left unmatched. Germline-derived CDR1 and CDR2 are SGHNT and YYREEE (reference sequence). This CDR3 spans 16 amino acids. The CDR3 loop is CASSLGSGRSTGELFF. CDR3 nucleotide sequence: TGTGCCAGCAGCTTGGGTAGCGGGAGGAGCACCGGGGAGCTGTTTTTT.

V usage is TRBV21-1 and J usage is TRBJ2-1; the D call TRBD1 from the table was never checked on the DNA. TRBV21-1 is a documented pseudogene. The CDR3 is made up of 17 amino acids. The CDR3 is CASSSLSRDNFYNEQFF. The CDR3 DNA reads TGTGCCAGCAGCTCCCTCTCTCGGGACAACTTCTACAATGAGCAGTTCTTC.

This clone was seen just once. CDR3 nucleotides: TGTGCCAGCAGTGAAGGGGGGGGGAGGTCATATCAGCCCCAGCATTTT. Amino acids: CASSEGGGRSYQPQHF. This chain joins TRBV2 and TRBJ1-5, with a weak D call TRBD1 (5 bases). This CDR3 region has 16 residues. Trimming stripped 1 base from V and 5 bases from J, with 15 bases between. Looked up from germline, CDR1 is SNHLY and CDR2 is FYNNEI.

J is TRBJ1-2 and V is TRBV5-3; no clear D gene. TRBV5-3 is recorded as an ORF, its role being uncertain. CDR3 length equals 15 residues. Deletions cut 7 bases from V and 4 bases from J, with 20 bases between. CDR3 coding DNA: TGTGCCAGATTAAAACCGGTGAGAAAGACCTATGGCTACACCTTC. Its translation is CARLKPVRKTYGYTF.

V is TRBV6-1 and J is TRBJ2-1; 8 bases agree with TRBD2. V trimming: 6 bases; J trimming: 8 bases; junction bases outside the gene matches: 3. This CDR3 contains 12 residues. The germline CDR1 and CDR2 sequences are MNHNS and SASEGT. In nucleotides, the CDR3 is TGTGCCAGCAGCCCGGGGGGGCATGAGCAGTTCTTC. Residues: CASSPGGHEQFF.

Concerning this clone: The sample holds other DNA sequences that translate to the same CDR3. This chain links TRBV28 with TRBJ1-2, with 7 nucleotides matching TRBD1. With V trimmed by 4 bases and J by 5 bases, 4 bases remained unmatched. Germline V gives CDR1 MDHEN, CDR2 SYDVKM. This CDR3 region has 13 residues. CDR3 in amino acids: CASSYPQGYGYTF. The CDR3 region has the DNA TGTGCCAGCAGTTATCCACAGGGGTATGGCTACACCTTC.

This clone has a single count. The genes are TRBV5-1 and TRBJ2-7, with 15 bases fitting TRBD2. The V and J ends lost 4 bases and 4 bases, in that order; junction bases with no gene match: 6. This CDR3 is 16 amino acids long. Germline CDR1 and CDR2: SGHRS and YFSETQ. CDR3 loop: CASSTGLAGGWYEQYF. CDR3 bases: TGCGCCAGCAGCACGGGACTAGCGGGAGGATGGTACGAGCAGTACTTC.

The chain links TRBV7-3 to TRBJ2-6; unclear D gene. This CDR3 contains 14 residues. Trimming pared 4 bases from V and 0 bases from J, leaving 4 bases between. From germline, CDR1 is SGHTA and CDR2 FQGTGA. In DNA form, the CDR3 reads TGTGCCAGCAGCTCCCTCTCTGGGGCCAACGTCCTGACTTTC. This translates into CASSSLSGANVLTF.

V is TRBV9 and J is TRBJ2-3, with D perhaps being TRBD1 or TRBD2 (5 bases each). Trimming cost V 2 bases and J 2 bases, with 12 bases left between them. In germline, CDR1 is SGDLS, CDR2 YYNGEE. This CDR3 spans 15 amino acids. CDR3 DNA sequence: TGTGCCAGCAGCGTCGAGGGGCGGGCCACAGATACGCAGTATTTT. Translation gives CASSVEGRATDTQYF.